This T cell receptor (beta chain) was profiled in a study of shared clonotypes between healthy human individuals. CDR3 length: 16 amino acids. CDR1 SGHTA and CDR2 FQGNSA come from the germline V gene. The V end lost 2 bases, the J end lost 9 bases, and 22 bases lay between the germline ends. Sorted-subset replicate PCRs used roughly 210 ng of genomic DNA. This amount corresponded to approximately 30,000 T cell genomes. Produced via immunoSEQ multiplex PCR; TCRdb's table is partial and in-frame only. The sample has about 1 million clones; 70% to 80% are singletons. What was sequenced was memory CD4+ T cells sorted from blood. The subset here: CD45RA-negative fraction. This receptor was identified in a man aged 18 to 29 in good health. The chain employs TRBV7-2 and TRBJ1-2, with D perhaps matching TRBD1 (6 bases). In DNA, the CDR3 is TGTGCCAGCAGCTTACGATTCGGGGACACGGAATTGAGCTACACCTTC. Translation: CASSLRFGDTELSYTF.